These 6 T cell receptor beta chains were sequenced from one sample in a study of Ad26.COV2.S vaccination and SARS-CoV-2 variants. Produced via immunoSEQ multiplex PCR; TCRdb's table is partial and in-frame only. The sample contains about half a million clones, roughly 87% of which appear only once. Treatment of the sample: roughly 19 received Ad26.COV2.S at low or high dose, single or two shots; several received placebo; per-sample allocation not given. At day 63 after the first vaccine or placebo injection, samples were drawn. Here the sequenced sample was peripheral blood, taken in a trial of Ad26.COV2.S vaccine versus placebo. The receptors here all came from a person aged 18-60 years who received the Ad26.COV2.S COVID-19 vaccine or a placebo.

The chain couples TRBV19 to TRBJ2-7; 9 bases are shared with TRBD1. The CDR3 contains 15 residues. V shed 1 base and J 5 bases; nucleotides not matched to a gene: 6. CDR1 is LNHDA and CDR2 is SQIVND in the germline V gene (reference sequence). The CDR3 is CASSIATGGFDEQYF. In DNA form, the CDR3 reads TGTGCCAGTAGTATAGCAACAGGGGGCTTTGACGAGCAGTACTTC.

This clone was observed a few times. CDR3 nucleotides: TGTGCCACCGGGGGGGCAGAGAATATCCAAGAGACCCAGTACTTC. Translation: CATGGAENIQETQYF. The V and J genes are TRBV19 and TRBJ2-5, with 8 bases lining up with TRBD2. With V trimmed by 10 bases and J by 1 base, 11 bases remained unmatched. Germline V gives CDR1 LNHDA, CDR2 SQIVND (reference sequence). The CDR3 has 15 residues.

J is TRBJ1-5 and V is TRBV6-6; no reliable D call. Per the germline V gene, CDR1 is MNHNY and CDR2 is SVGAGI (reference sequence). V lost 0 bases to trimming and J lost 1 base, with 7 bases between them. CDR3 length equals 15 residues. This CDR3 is CASSYSSGSNQPQHF. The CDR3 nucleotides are TGTGCCAGCAGTTACTCGTCGGGGAGCAATCAGCCCCAGCATTTT.

The CDR3 reads CASSYDRDGTRPSPLHF. The DNA of the CDR3 is TGTGCCAGCAGTTACGATCGAGATGGGACAAGACCCTCACCCCTCCACTTT. V and J are TRBV6-2 or TRBV6-3 and TRBJ1-6, with D perhaps TRBD1 (6 bases). Germline values: CDR1 MNHEY, CDR2 SVGEGT. With 2 bases removed from V and 10 bases from J, the gap between germline ends came to 21 bases. The CDR3 length is 17 residues.

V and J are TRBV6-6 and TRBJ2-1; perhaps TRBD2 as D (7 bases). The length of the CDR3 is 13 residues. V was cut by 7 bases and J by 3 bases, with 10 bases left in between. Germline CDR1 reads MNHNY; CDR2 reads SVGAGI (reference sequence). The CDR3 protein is CASKGDYYNEQFF. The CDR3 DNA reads TGTGCCAGCAAGGGGGACTACTACAATGAGCAGTTCTTC.

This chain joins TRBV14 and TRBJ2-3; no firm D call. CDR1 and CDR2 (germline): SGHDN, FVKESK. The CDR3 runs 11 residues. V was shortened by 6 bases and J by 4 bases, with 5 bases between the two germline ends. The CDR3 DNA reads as TGTGCCAGCAGTCACTCAGATACGCAGTATTTT. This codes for CASSHSDTQYF.